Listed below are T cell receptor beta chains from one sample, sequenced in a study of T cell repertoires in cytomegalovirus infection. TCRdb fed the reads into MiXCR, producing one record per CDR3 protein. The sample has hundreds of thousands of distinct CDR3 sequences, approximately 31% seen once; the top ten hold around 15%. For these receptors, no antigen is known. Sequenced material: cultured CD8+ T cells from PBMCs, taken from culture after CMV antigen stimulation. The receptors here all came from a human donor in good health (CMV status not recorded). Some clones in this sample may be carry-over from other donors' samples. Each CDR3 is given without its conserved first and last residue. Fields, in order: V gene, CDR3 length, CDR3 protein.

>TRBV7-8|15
ASSSVGLLDPYNEQF
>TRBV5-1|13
ASSAGQGRNQPQH
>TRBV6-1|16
ASSEPHWDREGGYEQY
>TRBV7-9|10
ASSLSPYEQY
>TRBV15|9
AILAVNEQF
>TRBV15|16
ATSEGLAGGQGNNEQF
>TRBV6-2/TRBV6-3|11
ASSEDNYNEQF
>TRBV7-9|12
ASSPPTRTYEQY
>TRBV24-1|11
ATSDLGVNEQF
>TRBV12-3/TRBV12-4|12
ASSPSRHSMGYT
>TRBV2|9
AFRANTEAF
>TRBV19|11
ASSIRGGTEAF
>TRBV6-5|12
ASSYGTRNTEAF
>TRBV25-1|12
ASRSVGGANVLT
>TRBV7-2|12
ASSLYGGTGELF
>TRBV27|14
ASSLGTGPLGTEAF
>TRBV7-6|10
ASSLGDNEQY
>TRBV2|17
ASSGPGTSGLLDYNEQF
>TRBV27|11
ASSLGAGAGAF
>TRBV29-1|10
SVEQGNTEAF
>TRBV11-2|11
ASSLWKGTEAF
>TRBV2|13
ASKDSGQGNTEAF
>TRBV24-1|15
ATSDWSGAQGYNEQF